The rows below give T cell receptor beta chains drawn from one sample of a study of Ad26.COV2.S vaccination and SARS-CoV-2 variants. Profiled with immunoSEQ multiplex PCR; TCRdb holds only in-frame clones, not every one. The sample records around 340,000 clones, more than 85% being singletons. Here the sequenced sample was peripheral blood, taken in a trial of Ad26.COV2.S vaccine versus placebo. All receptors come from a person aged 18 to 59 who received the Ad26.COV2.S COVID-19 vaccine or a placebo. The CDR3 runs from the conserved cysteine through the conserved F or W. Clone sizes are given selectively: once, few, many, or a class where the clone is expanded.

j_call v_call clone_size cdr3_aa
TRBJ2-7 TRBV18 . CASSPVSGVAYEQYF
TRBJ2-5 TRBV10-3 . CAISDGSSETQYF
TRBJ2-1 TRBV5-1 . CASSLVGSGRYNEQFF
TRBJ1-1 TRBV19 . CASSIDSLGRHTEAFF
TRBJ2-1 TRBV6-2/TRBV6-3 . CASSSPELAGVLVNEQFF
TRBJ1-2 TRBV5-1 . CASSTDGYGYTF
TRBJ2-5 TRBV2 . CASVVQETQYF
TRBJ1-1 TRBV1 . CTSSRRWGTRPFMNTEAFF
TRBJ2-7 TRBV7-3 . CASSSQPFDEQYF
TRBJ2-2 TRBV25-1 few CASSDNAGGGELFF
TRBJ1-5 TRBV7-2 . CASSTQGNQPQHF
TRBJ1-2 TRBV27 . CASSALSRDGHRGYTF
TRBJ2-7 TRBV4-1 . CASSQGDRDPYEQYF
TRBJ1-3 TRBV5-6 . CASSFTGGNTIYF
TRBJ1-5 TRBV5-8 . CASSLGGHPDQPQHF
TRBJ1-5 TRBV30 . CAWRGIIENQPQHF
TRBJ2-7 TRBV28 . CAAAYKGTYEQYF
TRBJ2-1 TRBV6-2/TRBV6-3 . CASSYSGLAGVEQFF
TRBJ1-1 TRBV19 . CASAGARGNTEAFF
TRBJ1-4 TRBV4-1 few CASSQDGTVNEKLFF
TRBJ2-7 TRBV5-1 . CASSPPSGSYEQYF
TRBJ2-2 TRBV15 . CATSRGRLAGGNTGELFF
TRBJ2-6 TRBV5-4 . CASSPQTGAGANVLTF
TRBJ2-2 TRBV9 . CASSRGNRNTGELFF
TRBJ1-6 TRBV19 . CASSITDGVGSPLHF
TRBJ1-6 TRBV4-2 . CASSQEVGNAPLHF
TRBJ2-7 TRBV13 . CASSLRGQGSYEQYF
TRBJ2-2 TRBV27 . CASSFMAANTGELFF
TRBJ1-1 TRBV7-3 . CASSRTGGLGEAFF
TRBJ2-1 TRBV18 . CASSPRDRGYSYNEQFF
TRBJ1-1 TRBV7-2 . CASRKSGRLNTEAFF
TRBJ2-2 TRBV7-9 . CASSRASGRHTGELFF
TRBJ1-1 TRBV5-1 few CASRSRDGILGTEAFF
TRBJ2-7 TRBV6-2/TRBV6-3 . CASSPTGTGANEQYF
TRBJ1-1 TRBV28 . CASILGRGEAFF
TRBJ1-2 TRBV9 . CASSGGVLGYTF
TRBJ2-2 TRBV28 . CASSGGTVNTGELFF
TRBJ2-7 TRBV30 . CAWSLTALSYEQYF
TRBJ2-7 TRBV28 . CASSNHRDRESLRAYEQYF
TRBJ2-7 TRBV2 . CANKGTGVNEQYF
TRBJ2-2 TRBV2 . CASSEILNRGLNTGELFF
TRBJ1-5 TRBV6-6 once CASIPVQPQHF
TRBJ2-1 TRBV4-1 . CASRTSGTNEQFF
TRBJ2-3 TRBV19 . CASTTGVADTQYF
TRBJ1-2 TRBV29-1 . CSVGAAGGGYTF
TRBJ2-7 TRBV19 . CASSKTSGRASAYEQYF
TRBJ2-3 TRBV6-4 . CASSPVSGGATDTQYF
TRBJ1-6 TRBV28 once CASSSGQGRDSPLHF
TRBJ2-7 TRBV7-8 . CASSLTGQANYEQYF
TRBJ1-4 TRBV5-5 . CASSLVTGVGEKLFF
TRBJ2-1 TRBV5-1 once CASSAGLAGIDEQFF
TRBJ2-1 TRBV5-6 . CATKMSGSYNEQFF
TRBJ1-1 TRBV19 . CASSIDGRRAFF
TRBJ2-1 TRBV2 . CASSPGRGSYNEQFF
TRBJ2-1 TRBV28 . CASSLGGGAQFF
TRBJ2-7 TRBV3-1/TRBV3-2 . CASSQDSRRNYEQYF
TRBJ2-1 TRBV6-6 . CASSYAELADNEQFF
TRBJ2-5 TRBV7-9 . CASSRSLVFGETQYF
TRBJ1-4 TRBV9 . CASSVGWDRVNEKLFF